This is a list of T cell receptor beta chains from one sample in a study of blood T cell repertoires in COVID-19. Sequencing was performed with immunoSEQ multiplex PCR; in TCRdb, only in-frame clones are kept and a portion is missing. This sample has 70,000 to 95,000 clones; roughly 90% occur once, and the top ten carry 2.7%. The sequenced material came from peripheral blood. Receptor source: a man in his fifties with COVID-19, enrolled during active disease. The CDR3 runs from the conserved cysteine through the conserved F or W. A D gene is named only where the DNA matches it firmly. For some rows the clone size is stated as once, few or many, or as a class when expanded; others skip it.

. TRBJ2-7 TRBV19 TRBD1 TGTGCCAGTAGCCCCGGGACAGGGGGCTACGAGCAGTACTTC CASSPGTGGYEQYF
. TRBJ2-1 TRBV29-1 TRBD2 TGCAGCGTGGTAGCGGGGTATACAAGGAATGAGCAGTTCTTC CSVVAGYTRNEQFF
. TRBJ1-2 TRBV19 . TGTGCCAGTAGGGCAGGACATTATGGCTACACCTTC CASRAGHYGYTF
. TRBJ1-2 TRBV27 TRBD1 TGTGCCAGCAGTACCGAGGGGGCCGCCTATGGCTACACCTTC CASSTEGAAYGYTF
. TRBJ1-1 TRBV7-2 . TGTGCCAGCAGCTTCGGGTTTGGGACTGAAGCTTTCTTT CASSFGFGTEAFF
few TRBJ2-5 TRBV6-6 . TGTGCCAGCAGTTACTCGGAGTACCAAGAGACCCAGTACTTC CASSYSEYQETQYF
. TRBJ1-6 TRBV27 TRBD1 TGTGCCAGCAGTTTATTGCCGACAATCGGGACAGGCGAAGGGGCCTATAATTCACCCCTCCACTTT CASSLLPTIGTGEGAYNSPLHF
. TRBJ2-3 TRBV2 . TGTGCCAGCAGCAAAACAGATACGCAGTATTTT CASSKTDTQYF
. TRBJ2-7 TRBV4-2 . TGTGCCAGCAGCCCCGAGACAGACAAATTTTTGCACTTC CASSPETDKFLHF
. TRBJ2-2 TRBV2 . TGTGCCAGCAAAGGCAGGGGCGTCGGGGAGCTGTTTTTT CASKGRGVGELFF
once TRBJ2-5 TRBV6-4 . TGTGCCAGCAGTGACCCTGGGCCGGAGACCCAGTACTTC CASSDPGPETQYF
once TRBJ1-2 TRBV14 TRBD1 TGTGCCAGCAGCCAATTCCCACAGGGGGACTATGGCTACACCTTC CASSQFPQGDYGYTF
. TRBJ1-2 TRBV6-1 . TGTGCCAGCAGTGAAAACGCAGGGAATAGTAACTATGGCTACACCTTC CASSENAGNSNYGYTF
. TRBJ1-6 TRBV15 . TGTGCCACCAGCAGAGATCGCCCGCCGGCACCCCTCCACTTT CATSRDRPPAPLHF
. TRBJ2-7 TRBV19 TRBD1 TGTGCCAGTAGTATAGGGACAGGCGTCTCCTACGAGCAGTACTTC CASSIGTGVSYEQYF
. TRBJ1-2 TRBV4-1 . TGCGCCAGCAGCCAAGAAGGTTCTGGTCCAGGGTTTTTTGGCTACACCTTC CASSQEGSGPGFFGYTF
. TRBJ1-2 TRBV10-2 . TGCGCCAGCAGTGAGTCGATAGGGAGGAAGGGATCCGACTATGGCTACACCTTC CASSESIGRKGSDYGYTF
. TRBJ2-1 TRBV9 TRBD2 TGTGCCAGCAGCGTAGGTCGGGCTAGCGGGGGGTTGTATGAGCAGTTCTTC CASSVGRASGGLYEQFF
. TRBJ1-3 TRBV23-1 TRBD1 TGCGCCAGCAGTCAGTGTGGGACAGGGTATTTCTATGCTGGAAACACCATATATTTT CASSQCGTGYFYAGNTIYF
. TRBJ2-3 TRBV3-1/TRBV3-2 TRBD1 TGTGCCAGCAGCCAACGAGTCCCGGGACAGGGGAAGGGGACAGATACGCAGTATTTT CASSQRVPGQGKGTDTQYF
. TRBJ1-1 TRBV27 TRBD1 TGTGCCAGCAGTTTCAGGACAGGGGGTACTGAAGCTTTCTTT CASSFRTGGTEAFF
. TRBJ2-5 TRBV3-1/TRBV3-2 TRBD1 TGTGCCAGCAGCCTGTGGGACAGGGGGCCCCAAGAGACCCAGTACTTC CASSLWDRGPQETQYF
few TRBJ2-2 TRBV12-3/TRBV12-4 . TGTGCCAGCAGTTTAATCATCACCGGGGAGCTGTTTTTT CASSLIITGELFF
. TRBJ1-5 TRBV4-3 TRBD1 TGCGCCAGCAGCCCGGACAGGGTGAGTAGTCAGCCCCAGCATTTT CASSPDRVSSQPQHF
few TRBJ2-4 TRBV28 TRBD1 TGTGCCAGCAGCCGACAGGGGGCAGCCAAAAACATTCAGTACTTC CASSRQGAAKNIQYF
. TRBJ2-1 TRBV10-3 . TGTGCCTCGTCCTCGGACAGAGATGAGCAGTTCTTC CASSSDRDEQFF
. TRBJ2-7 TRBV29-1 TRBD2 TGCAGCGTTGAGCTTTCGGGGAGGGACGAGCAGTACTTC CSVELSGRDEQYF
. TRBJ2-3 TRBV5-1 TRBD1 TGCGCCAGCAGACGACAGGGTCCTAGCACAGATACGCAGTATTTT CASRRQGPSTDTQYF